This TCR beta chain derives from a study of T cells in Graves' hyperthyroidism and ophthalmopathy. Findings and caveats of the study: Ophthalmopathy was told apart from stable hyperthyroidism by a 13 V-J model. A median roughly 6.6 months before onset, the model predicted ophthalmopathy.

Points on this clonotype: Its target is unknown.

Amplified regions were TCR beta CDR3 sequences from RNA transcripts. TCR CDR3 regions were first amplified by RT-PCR with HTBI primers. TCRdb fed the multiplex PCR reads into MiXCR, producing one record per CDR3 protein. The repertoire holds hundreds of thousands of distinct CDR3 sequences, with 35% as singletons. Based on clinical symptoms, serum thyroxine and TRAb, thyroid ultrasound and orbital computed tomography, diagnoses were reached. The CDR3 sequence is 15 residues long. With 8 bases removed from V and 8 bases from J, the gap between germline ends came to 21 bases. Per germline, CDR1 ENHRY and CDR2 SYGVKD.

The sequence derives from a woman aged 40 to 55 with Graves' hyperthyroidism. This chain joins TRBV10-3 and TRBJ1-4; a weak D match, TRBD1 (5 bases). Source material: blood. The CDR3 DNA reads as TGTGCCATCGGTTCCGGGACCTACGAGCACGAAAAACTGTTTTTT. Translating gives CAIGSGTYEHEKLFF.